This TCR beta chain emerged from a study of graft-versus-host responses after intestinal transplantation. Study in general: Recipients underwent multivisceral, liver-intestinal, or isolated intestinal transplants.

Study-level findings and limits: The presence of high graft-versus-host to host-versus-graft clonal ratios in allografts characterized patients with graft-donor T cell macrochimerism. Early post-transplant falls in HvG clones accompanied the peak levels of circulating GvH clones.

The assay was immunoSEQ multiplex PCR, and TCRdb's table has in-frame clones only and misses some. Counted here are roughly 50,000 clones, under 95% occurring once; the ten biggest clones make up approximately 5.1%. This CDR3 spans 16 amino acids. The V gene's germline CDR1 is SGHNT and CDR2 YYREEE (reference sequence). The V segment lost 2 bases and the J segment 3 bases; nucleotides outside the gene matches: 7. Remarks on this clone: Its target is not known.

The J gene is TRBJ1-2, the V gene TRBV5-4, with 10 bases aligning to TRBD1. The sequence derives from a human patient who received an intestinal transplant, so some T cells may come from the graft donor. The sample here was PBMCs, taken approximately 97 weeks after intestinal transplant. The CDR3 DNA sequence: TGTGCCAGCAGCTTAATTGCCGACAGGGGGCACTATGGCTACACCTTC. Translation: CASSLIADRGHYGYTF.